These 18 T cell receptor beta chains came from one sample sequenced in a study of control samples from healthy donors and cancer patients. Using immunoSEQ multiplex PCR, the repertoire was profiled, and TCRdb retains in-frame clones only, with some absent. The table includes approximately 76,000 clones, 75% to 85% detected once. Sequences were obtained from PBMCs. Receptor source: a man aged 55 to 70 with head and neck cancer.

This sequence joins TRBV5-1 and TRBJ2-7; 9 bases are shared with TRBD2. The CDR3 spans 15 residues. V shed 0 bases and J 2 bases; nucleotides not matched to a gene: 3. Germline CDR1 reads SGHRS; CDR2 reads YFSETQ. The CDR3 loop is CASSLVASGTYEQYF. CDR3 DNA sequence: TGCGCCAGCAGCTTGGTCGCTAGCGGGACCTACGAGCAGTACTTC. Based on the CDR3 plus reference TRBV5-1 and TRBJ2-7, the full variable domain is KAGVTQTPRYLIKTRGQQVTLSCSPISGHRSVSWYQQTPGQGLQFLFEYFSETQRNKGNFPGRFSGRQFSNSRSEMNVSTLELGDSALYLCASSLVASGTYEQYFGPGTRLTVT.

The J gene is TRBJ1-5, the V gene TRBV28, with TRBD1 as a possible D gene (6 bases). V lost 7 bases and J 11 bases, leaving 21 bases between the germline ends. The CDR3 length is 14 residues. CDR1 MDHEN and CDR2 SYDVKM come from the germline V gene. The CDR3 here is CASISGGTQMAQHF. The DNA of the CDR3 is TGTGCCAGCATTTCGGGGGGCACTCAAATGGCCCAGCATTTT. Combining the CDR3 with reference TRBV28 and TRBJ1-5 gives the whole variable domain DVKVTQSSRYLVKRTGEKVFLECVQDMDHENMFWYRQDPGLGLRLIYFSYDVKMKEKGDIPEGYSVSREKKERFSLILESASTNQTSMYLCASISGGTQMAQHFGDGTRLSIL.

The V gene is TRBV7-2, the J gene TRBJ1-2; TRBD1 matches at 11 bases. This CDR3 has 16 residues. J was trimmed by 7 bases and V by 5 bases; bases with no gene match: 12. CDR1 is SGHTA and CDR2 is FQGNSA in the germline V gene. As DNA, the CDR3 is TGTGCCAGCAGCCCCTCCCCGGGACAGGGGGTTGTTGGCTACACCTTC. Amino acid sequence: CASSPSPGQGVVGYTF.

The V and J genes are TRBV7-2 and TRBJ1-2; weak D call: TRBD1 (6 bases). Germline-derived CDR1 and CDR2 are SGHTA and FQGNSA. The CDR3 is 13 residues long. The V end was cut by 1 base, the J end by 10 bases, with 13 bases between. The CDR3 DNA follows: TGTGCCAGCAGCTTAGGCCAACAGGGATACTACACCTTC. Translating gives CASSLGQQGYYTF.

This chain connects TRBV7-6 to TRBJ2-1; 9 nucleotides agree with TRBD2. This CDR3 region has 15 residues. Unmatched junction bases numbered 7, after V lost 5 bases and J lost 5 bases. Per germline, CDR1 SGHVS and CDR2 FNYEAQ. CDR3 protein: CASSPPTSGHNEQFF. DNA for the CDR3: TGTGCCAGCAGCCCCCCGACTAGCGGTCACAATGAGCAGTTCTTC.

The chain employs TRBV6-6 and TRBJ2-7; no definite D call. Germline CDR1 is MNHNY and CDR2 is SVGAGI (reference sequence). The V end was cut by 2 bases, the J end by 1 base, with 9 bases between. There are 14 residues in the CDR3. The CDR3 DNA is TGTGCCAGCAGTTACGGGCTGACTTCCTACGAGCAGTACTTC. This sequence encodes CASSYGLTSYEQYF.

V usage is TRBV2 and J usage is TRBJ1-2; D is ambiguous. The CDR3 is 12 residues long. The germline CDR1 and CDR2 sequences are SNHLY and FYNNEI. The germline V and J ends were trimmed by 3 bases and 0 bases, with 2 bases remaining between them. DNA of the CDR3: TGTGCCAGCAGTGAGACTAACTATGGCTACACCTTC. Translating it yields CASSETNYGYTF.

The V gene is TRBV5-1, the J gene TRBJ2-6; perhaps TRBD2 as D (7 bases). This CDR3 is 20 amino acids long. The germline gives CDR1 SGHRS, CDR2 YFSETQ. V was shortened by 0 bases and J by 0 bases, with 19 bases between the two germline ends. CDR3 coding DNA: TGCGCCAGCAGCTTGGTTTGGGGAGGGACGGGGGCCTCTGGGGCCAACGTCCTGACTTTC. Amino acids: CASSLVWGGTGASGANVLTF.

V gene TRBV5-1 combines with J gene TRBJ2-2; TRBD1 matches at 10 bases. Unmatched junction bases numbered 7, after V lost 1 base and J lost 7 bases. The CDR3 covers 16 residues. Per the germline V gene, CDR1 is SGHRS and CDR2 is YFSETQ. For the CDR3, the DNA is TGCGCCAGCAGCTTGCCCGGACAGGGGGTAGGCGGGGAGCTGTTTTTT. Amino acid sequence: CASSLPGQGVGGELFF.

This clone was seen just once. The chain couples TRBV7-9 to TRBJ2-1, with TRBD2 as a possible D gene (5 bases). Germline V lookup: CDR1 SEHNR, CDR2 FQNEAQ (reference sequence). The CDR3 is 14 amino acids. The V end lost 3 bases, the J end lost 5 bases, and 11 bases lay between the germline ends. The CDR3 DNA reads as TGTGCCAGCAGCTTGAGGGCCACTCACAATGAGCAGTTCTTC. Translated: CASSLRATHNEQFF.

The chain recombines TRBV6-7 with TRBJ2-7, with D perhaps given as TRBD1 or TRBD2 (5 bases each). TRBV6-7 falls under the ORF class, with uncertain function. The CDR3 extends over 13 amino acids. Trimming removed 11 bases from V and 4 bases from J, with 18 bases in between. Written as DNA, the CDR3 is TGTGCCCCCAGTGGCCGGGGCAGGTACGAGCAGTACTTC. Protein product: CAPSGRGRYEQYF.

This clone was observed a single time. The chain employs TRBV5-8 and TRBJ2-1; 7 bases match TRBD2. J was trimmed by 7 bases and V by 7 bases; bases with no gene match: 11. Germline CDR1 reads SGHTS; CDR2 reads YDEGEE. There are 14 residues in the CDR3. The DNA of the CDR3 is TGTGCCAGCCCCCCCAGGGACTATCAAAATGAGCAGTTCTTC. Translation: CASPPRDYQNEQFF.

V and J are TRBV5-6 and TRBJ1-2, with TRBD1 identical over 9 bases. Unmatched junction bases numbered 7, after V lost 3 bases and J lost 7 bases. The CDR3 is 14 residues long. Germline V gene data show CDR1 as SGHDT and CDR2 as YYEEEE. CDR3 region: CASSYIGQGSGYTF. In DNA, the CDR3 is TGTGCCAGCAGCTACATAGGACAGGGGTCTGGCTACACCTTC. Filled out from reference TRBV5-6 and TRBJ1-2, the complete variable domain reads DAGVTQSPTHLIKTRGQQVTLRCSPKSGHDTVSWYQQALGQGPQFIFQYYEEEERQRGNFPDRFSGHQFPNYSSELNVNALLLGDSALYLCASSYIGQGSGYTFGSGTRLTVV.

This clone was detected only a few times. V and J are TRBV10-3 and TRBJ2-7; the match to TRBD2 covers 12 bases. CDR1 is ENHRY, CDR2 SYGVKD, per germline. Unmatched junction bases numbered 16, after V lost 0 bases and J lost 1 base. The CDR3 loop spans 21 amino acids. The CDR3 DNA reads TGTGCCATCAGTGAGTCGTTAGGGGAGCGTTCGACTAGCGGGAGATCCTACGAGCAGTACTTC. This sequence encodes CAISESLGERSTSGRSYEQYF.

The V call is TRBV6-6, the J call TRBJ1-4, with 8 nucleotides matching TRBD1. The trim removed 4 bases at V and 8 bases at J, leaving 9 bases unmatched. Germline CDR1 reads MNHNY; CDR2 reads SVGAGI (reference sequence). The CDR3 consists of 15 residues. CDR3 protein: CASSSPDRVKEKLFF. CDR3 coding DNA: TGTGCCAGCAGTTCCCCGGACAGGGTGAAGGAAAAACTGTTTTTT.

The rearrangement uses TRBV6-5 and TRBJ1-5; 7 bases fit TRBD1. The CDR3 is made up of 15 amino acids. V lost 6 bases, J lost 1 base, and 6 bases stayed unmatched. Per the germline V gene, CDR1 is MNHEY and CDR2 is SVGAGI. CDR3: CASSRQGRSNQPQHF. The CDR3 bases are TGTGCCAGCAGCCGACAGGGAAGAAGCAATCAGCCCCAGCATTTT.

The chain joins TRBV4-1 to TRBJ2-1; D is perhaps TRBD1 (5 bases). Germline lookup yields CDR1 MGHRA and CDR2 YSYEKL. The germline V and J ends were trimmed by 4 bases and 5 bases, with 12 bases remaining between them. This CDR3 has 14 amino acids. The CDR3: CASSPQIGDNEQFF. CDR3 in DNA: TGCGCCAGCAGCCCCCAGATAGGGGACAATGAGCAGTTCTTC.

The rearrangement joins TRBV12-3 or TRBV12-4 to TRBJ2-7, with TRBD1 matching over 9 bases. The CDR3 consists of 13 residues. The trim removed 8 bases at V and 4 bases at J, leaving 6 bases unmatched. As DNA, the CDR3 is TGTGCCAGCGGGACAGGGCGGCGGTACGAGCAGTACTTC. It yields the protein CASGTGRRYEQYF.